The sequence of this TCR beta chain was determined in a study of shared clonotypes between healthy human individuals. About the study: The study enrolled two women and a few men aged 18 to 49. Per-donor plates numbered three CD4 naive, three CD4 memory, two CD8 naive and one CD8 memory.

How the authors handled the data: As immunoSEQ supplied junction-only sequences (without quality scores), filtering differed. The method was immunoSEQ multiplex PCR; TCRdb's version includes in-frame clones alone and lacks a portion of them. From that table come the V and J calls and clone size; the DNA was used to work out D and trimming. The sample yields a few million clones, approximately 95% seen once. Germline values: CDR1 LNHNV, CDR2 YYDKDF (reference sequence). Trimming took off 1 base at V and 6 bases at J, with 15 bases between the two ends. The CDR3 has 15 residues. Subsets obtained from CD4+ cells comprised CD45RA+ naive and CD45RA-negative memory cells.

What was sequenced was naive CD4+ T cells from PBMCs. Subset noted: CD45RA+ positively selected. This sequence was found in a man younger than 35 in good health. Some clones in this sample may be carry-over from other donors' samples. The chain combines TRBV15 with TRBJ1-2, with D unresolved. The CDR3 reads CATSRGRVRPDGYTF. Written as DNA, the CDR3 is TGTGCCACCAGCAGAGGTAGGGTTAGACCGGATGGCTACACCTTC.